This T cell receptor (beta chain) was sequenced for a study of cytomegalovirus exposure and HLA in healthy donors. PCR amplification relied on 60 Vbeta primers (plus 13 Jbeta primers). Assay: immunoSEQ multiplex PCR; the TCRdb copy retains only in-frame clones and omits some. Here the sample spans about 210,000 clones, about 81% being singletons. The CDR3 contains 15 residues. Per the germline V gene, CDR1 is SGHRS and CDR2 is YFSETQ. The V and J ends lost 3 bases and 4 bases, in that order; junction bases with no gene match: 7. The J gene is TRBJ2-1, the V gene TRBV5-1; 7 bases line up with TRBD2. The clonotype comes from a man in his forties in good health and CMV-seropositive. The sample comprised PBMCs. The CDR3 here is CASSSASGIYNEQFF. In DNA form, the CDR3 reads TGCGCCAGCAGCTCGGCTAGCGGAATTTACAATGAGCAGTTCTTC.